This T cell receptor (beta chain) was identified during a study of CXCR3-negative and CXCR3-positive naive CD8 T cells. At the level of the study: The study obtained some 150 million TRB reads, about 1.5 +/- 0.3 million per library. Points from the study as a whole: In naive cells, CXCR3-negative and CXCR3-positive subsets had similar TRBV-TRBJ usage; memory cells differed. CXCR3-positive naive cells carried more hydrophobic TRB CDR3s than CXCR3-negative naive cells did. The study inferred TCR strength from TRB CDR3 properties and found comparable surface CD5 between naive subsets.

CD45RO-CCR7+CD27+CD95- expression identified naive CD8+ T cells. UMI-labeled TRB cDNA libraries were prepared by 5' RACE. TCRdb reanalyzed the 5' RACE reads, giving one entry per CDR3 protein sequence and no DNA. The repertoire shows under 90,000 distinct CDR3 sequences; the top ten hold roughly 0.64%. A note on this clonotype: The target antigen is unknown.

This CDR3 has 18 amino acids. Germline V lookup: CDR1 MNHEY, CDR2 SVGEGT. The chain joins TRBV6-2 or TRBV6-3 to TRBJ2-5; TCRdb calls TRBD2, which cannot be checked without DNA. Sequencing was performed on naive CXCR3+ CD8+ T cells from blood. Subset of the sample: CD45RO-CCR7+CD27+CD95- naive CD8+ T cells expressing CXCR3 (TNR3+). The sequence was collected from a human donor in good health. Some clones in this sample may be carry-over from other donors' samples. This CDR3 is CASSYSISSRALPETQYF.